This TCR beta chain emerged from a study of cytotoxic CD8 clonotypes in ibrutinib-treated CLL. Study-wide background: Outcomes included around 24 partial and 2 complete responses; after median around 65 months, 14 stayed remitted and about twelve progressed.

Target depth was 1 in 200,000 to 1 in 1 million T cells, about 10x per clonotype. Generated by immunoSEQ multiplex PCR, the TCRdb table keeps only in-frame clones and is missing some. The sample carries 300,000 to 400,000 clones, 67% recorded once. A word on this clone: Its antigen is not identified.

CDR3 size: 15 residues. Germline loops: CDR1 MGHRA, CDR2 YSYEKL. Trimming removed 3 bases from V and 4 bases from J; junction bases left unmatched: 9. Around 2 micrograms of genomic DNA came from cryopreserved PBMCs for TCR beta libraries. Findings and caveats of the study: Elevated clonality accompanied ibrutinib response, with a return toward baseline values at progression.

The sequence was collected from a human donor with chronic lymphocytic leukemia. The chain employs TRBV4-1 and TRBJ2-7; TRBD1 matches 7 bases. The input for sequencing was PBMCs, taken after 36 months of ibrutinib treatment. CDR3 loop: CASSHRGQWGYEQYF. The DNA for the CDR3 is TGCGCCAGCAGCCACCGGGGACAGTGGGGATACGAGCAGTACTTC.